This T cell receptor beta chain was found in a study of Ad26.COV2.S vaccination and SARS-CoV-2 variants. Using immunoSEQ multiplex PCR, the repertoire was profiled, and TCRdb retains in-frame clones only, with some absent. The repertoire holds more than 400,000 clones, 92% seen once, with 1.5% to 2% in the top ten. Treatment in this sample: about 20 received Ad26.COV2.S at low or high dose, single or two shots; 5 received placebo; per-sample allocation not given. Material that was analyzed had been drawn on day 63 after the first vaccine or placebo injection. An adult donor aged 18-55 years was enrolled in Boston. Trimming shortened V by 5 bases and J by 2 bases, and 12 bases separated the two germline ends. The CDR3 consists of 14 residues. Germline-derived CDR1 and CDR2 are KGHDR and SFDVKD.

The receptor's source is a person between 18 and 59 years old who received the Ad26.COV2.S COVID-19 vaccine or a placebo. The input for sequencing was peripheral blood, taken in a trial of Ad26.COV2.S vaccine versus placebo. The chain has TRBV24-1 and TRBJ2-7, with a tentative D call TRBD2 (5 bases). The CDR3 DNA reads TGTGCCACCAGTGTGGGGTGGACTCCCTACGAGCAGTACTTC. Its translation is CATSVGWTPYEQYF.